The clone carrying this T cell receptor (beta chain) occurred once. The record originates from a study of blood T cell repertoires in COVID-19. The CDR3 is 12 residues long. The V end was cut by 5 bases, the J end by 10 bases, with 12 bases between. In the study's own analysis: Estimated nucleated cell counts came from reference gene primer amplification. Only in-frame clones appear in the TCRdb table, and some are missing; sequencing was by immunoSEQ multiplex PCR. The V and J calls and clone size come from that table; D and trimming were worked out from the DNA. The data show 200,000 or so clones, roughly 84% seen once.

This sequence originates from a man aged 40-50 years who had recovered from COVID-19. The chain carries TRBV12-3 or TRBV12-4 and TRBJ2-1; D uncertain. Sample: peripheral blood. The CDR3 DNA reads TGTGCCAGCAGTGGTGGTCGCAGGGAGCAGTTCTTC. It specifies CASSGGRREQFF.